This T cell receptor beta chain was documented in a study of tumor-infiltrating lymphocytes in oesophageal squamous cell carcinoma. CDR3 size: 15 residues. V was cut by 6 bases and J by 7 bases, with 19 bases left in between. Germline V CDR1 and CDR2: MDHEN, SYDVKM. Via MiXCR, TCRdb re-called the PCR reads, giving one row per CDR3 protein. Of about 15,000 distinct CDR3 sequences in the sample, 50% were seen once. Sequenced: esophageal tumor tissue. The TCR was taken from a male donor with esophageal squamous cell carcinoma. This chain joins TRBV28 and TRBJ2-1; TRBD1 is a possible D gene (5 bases). This CDR3 reads CASSQIQLRGNEQFF. The DNA for the CDR3 is TGTGCCAGCAGCCAAATCCAATTAAGGGGTAATGAGCAGTTCTTC.